This entry concerns a single T cell receptor beta chain. These data belong to a study of cytomegalovirus exposure and HLA in healthy donors. Primers: 60 Vbeta forward and 13 Jbeta reverse. Clones were read by immunoSEQ multiplex PCR, and TCRdb kept only the in-frame ones, dropping some. Of about 110,000 clones listed, 15% to 19% are singletons. Samples came from healthy bone marrow donors. Sequences were obtained from PBMCs. The TCR originated in a woman in her late teens or twenties in good health and CMV-seronegative.

The CDR3 spells CASSYTGFRTGELFF. The CDR3 DNA reads TGCGCCAGCAGTTATACAGGGTTTCGCACCGGGGAGCTGTTTTTT. This rearrangement joins TRBV4-3 to TRBJ2-2, with TRBD1 as a possible D gene (6 bases). V lost 6 bases to trimming and J lost 4 bases, with 15 bases between them. The germline CDR1 and CDR2 sequences are LGHNA and YSLEER. The CDR3 has 15 residues.